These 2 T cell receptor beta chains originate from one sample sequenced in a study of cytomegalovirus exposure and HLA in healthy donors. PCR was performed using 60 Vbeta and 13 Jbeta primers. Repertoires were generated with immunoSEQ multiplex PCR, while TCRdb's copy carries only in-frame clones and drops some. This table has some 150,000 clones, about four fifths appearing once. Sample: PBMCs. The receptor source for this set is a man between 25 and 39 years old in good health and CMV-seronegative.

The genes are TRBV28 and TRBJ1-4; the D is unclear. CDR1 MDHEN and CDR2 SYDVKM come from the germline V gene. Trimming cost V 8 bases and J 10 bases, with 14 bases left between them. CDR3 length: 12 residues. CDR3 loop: CASPSPGGKLFF. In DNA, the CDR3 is TGTGCCAGCCCTTCCCCCGGCGGAAAACTGTTTTTT.

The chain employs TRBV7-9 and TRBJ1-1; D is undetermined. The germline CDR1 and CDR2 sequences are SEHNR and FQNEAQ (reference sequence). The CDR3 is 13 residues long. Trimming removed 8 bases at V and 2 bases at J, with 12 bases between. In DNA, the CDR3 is TGTGCCAGCTATGTAGGCGGCAACACTGAAGCTTTCTTT. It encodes CASYVGGNTEAFF. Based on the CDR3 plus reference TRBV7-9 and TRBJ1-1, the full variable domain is DTGVSQNPRHKITKRGQNVTFRCDPISEHNRLYWYRQTLGQGPEFLTYFQNEAQLEKSRLLSDRFSAERPKGSFSTLEIQRTEQGDSAMYLCASYVGGNTEAFFGQGTRLTVV.